This T cell receptor (beta chain) was captured in a study of blood T cell repertoires in COVID-19. This CDR3 spans 14 amino acids. Germline values: CDR1 KGHDR, CDR2 SFDVKD. The ends lost 6 bases at V and 1 base at J; junction bases unmatched: 4. Assay used: immunoSEQ multiplex PCR; TCRdb lists only in-frame clones, some missing. The sample contains about 72,000 clones, under 90% of which appear only once. This chain connects TRBV24-1 to TRBJ1-1; 7 positions agree with TRBD1. Sequenced input: peripheral blood. The TCR originated in a man in his sixties or seventies with active or convalescent COVID-19. This chain's CDR3 is CATSRGQQNTEAFF. The CDR3 DNA follows: TGTGCCACCAGTAGGGGACAGCAGAACACTGAAGCTTTCTTT.